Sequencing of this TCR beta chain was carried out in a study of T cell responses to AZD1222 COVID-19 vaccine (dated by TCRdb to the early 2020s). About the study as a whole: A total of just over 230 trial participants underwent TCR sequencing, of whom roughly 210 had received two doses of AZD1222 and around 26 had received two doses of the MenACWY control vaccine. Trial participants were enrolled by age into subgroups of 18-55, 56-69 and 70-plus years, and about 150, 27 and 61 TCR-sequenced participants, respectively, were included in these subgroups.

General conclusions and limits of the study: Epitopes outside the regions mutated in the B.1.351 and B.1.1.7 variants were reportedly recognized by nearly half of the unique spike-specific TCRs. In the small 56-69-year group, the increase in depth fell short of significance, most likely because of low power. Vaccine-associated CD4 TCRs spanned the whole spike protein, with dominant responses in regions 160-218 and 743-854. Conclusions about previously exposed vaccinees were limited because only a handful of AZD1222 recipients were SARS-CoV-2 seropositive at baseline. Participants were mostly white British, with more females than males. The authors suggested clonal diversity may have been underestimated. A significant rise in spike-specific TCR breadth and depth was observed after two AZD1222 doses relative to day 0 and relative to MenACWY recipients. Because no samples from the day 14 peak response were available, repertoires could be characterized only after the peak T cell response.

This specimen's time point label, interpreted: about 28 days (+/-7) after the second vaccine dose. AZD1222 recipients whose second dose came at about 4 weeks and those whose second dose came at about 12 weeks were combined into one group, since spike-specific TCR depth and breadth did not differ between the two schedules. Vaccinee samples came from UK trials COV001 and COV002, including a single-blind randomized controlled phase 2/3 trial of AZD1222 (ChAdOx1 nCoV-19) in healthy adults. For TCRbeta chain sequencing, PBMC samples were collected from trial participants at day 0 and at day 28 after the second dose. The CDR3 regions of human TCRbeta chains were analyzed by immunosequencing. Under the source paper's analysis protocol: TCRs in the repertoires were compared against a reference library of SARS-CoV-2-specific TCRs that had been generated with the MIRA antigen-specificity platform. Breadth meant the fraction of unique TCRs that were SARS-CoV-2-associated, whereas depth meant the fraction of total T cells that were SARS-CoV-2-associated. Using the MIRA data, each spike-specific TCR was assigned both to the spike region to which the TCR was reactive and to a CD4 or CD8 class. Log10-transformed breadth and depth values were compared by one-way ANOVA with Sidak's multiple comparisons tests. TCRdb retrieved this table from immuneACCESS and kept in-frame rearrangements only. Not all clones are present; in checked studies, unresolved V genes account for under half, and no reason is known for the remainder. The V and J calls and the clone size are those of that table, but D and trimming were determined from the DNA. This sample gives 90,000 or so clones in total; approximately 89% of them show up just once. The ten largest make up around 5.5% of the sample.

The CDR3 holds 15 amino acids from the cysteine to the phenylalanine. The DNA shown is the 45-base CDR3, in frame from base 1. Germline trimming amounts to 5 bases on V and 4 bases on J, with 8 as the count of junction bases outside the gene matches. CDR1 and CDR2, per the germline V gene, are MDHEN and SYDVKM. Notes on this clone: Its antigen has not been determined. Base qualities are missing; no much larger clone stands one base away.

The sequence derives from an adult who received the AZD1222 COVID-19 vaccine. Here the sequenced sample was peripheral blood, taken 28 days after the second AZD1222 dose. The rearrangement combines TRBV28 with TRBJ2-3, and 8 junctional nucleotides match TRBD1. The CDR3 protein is CASSRPQGVSDTQYF. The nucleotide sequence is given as TGTGCCAGCAGTCGACCACAGGGGGTATCAGATACGCAGTATTTT.